These 8 T cell receptor beta chains share one sample of origin, sequenced in a study of shared clonotypes between healthy human individuals. Method: immunoSEQ multiplex PCR; TCRdb's copy keeps in-frame clones and lacks some. This table has some 2,000,000 clones, 95% appearing once. The sample was naive CD4+ T cells sorted from blood. Subset given: CD45RA+ positively selected. Every receptor here comes from a man aged 18-30 years in good health.

This clone has a single count. The V call is TRBV9, the J call TRBJ2-1; 9 bases line up with TRBD2. Germline trimming cut 6 bases from V and 0 bases from J; bases unmatched to any gene: 10. The CDR3 contains 17 residues. CDR1 is SGDLS and CDR2 is YYNGEE in the germline V gene. The CDR3 DNA follows: TGTGCCAGCACCCACTCGAGTAGCGGGGGCTCCTACAATGAGCAGTTCTTC. Its protein is CASTHSSSGGSYNEQFF.

J is TRBJ1-2 and V is TRBV2; possible D gene TRBD1, 6 bases. The germline V and J ends were trimmed by 3 bases and 7 bases, with 12 bases remaining between them. The CDR3 covers 13 residues. The V gene's germline CDR1 is SNHLY and CDR2 FYNNEI. CDR3 residues: CASSDEGVSGYTF. The CDR3 DNA follows: TGTGCCAGCAGTGATGAGGGGGTTAGTGGCTACACCTTC.

J is TRBJ2-7 and V is TRBV7-2, with 14 bases lining up with TRBD2. Germline assignment: CDR1 SGHTA and CDR2 FQGNSA. V gave up 6 bases and J gave up 7 bases; unmatched junction bases: 8. This CDR3 spans 15 amino acids. The CDR3, as DNA: TGTGCCAGCAGACCAGGGACTAGCGGGAGTCAAGAGCAGTACTTC. This encodes CASRPGTSGSQEQYF.

The rearrangement uses TRBV14 and TRBJ2-5; TRBD2 matches at 12 bases. The CDR3 runs to 16 residues. V lost 4 bases and J lost 5; bases outside the gene matches: 8. Germline V gene data show CDR1 as SGHDN and CDR2 as FVKESK. The DNA for the CDR3 is TGTGCCAGCAGCCTCCTAGCGGGAGGGCCGCGGGAGACCCAGTACTTC. Its translation: CASSLLAGGPRETQYF.

The V and J genes are TRBV30 and TRBJ1-5; a weak D match, TRBD1 (5 bases). This CDR3 region has 15 residues. Germline V gives CDR1 GTSNPN, CDR2 SVGIG (reference sequence). Between the trimmed V and J ends, which lost 3 bases and 1 base, there was a span of 13 bases. In DNA, the CDR3 is TGTGCCTGGAGCCTGGGGGGGATAAGCAATCAGCCCCAGCATTTT. It specifies CAWSLGGISNQPQHF. Complete variable domain (other parts from reference TRBV30 and TRBJ1-5): SQTIHQWPATLVQPVGSPLSLECTVEGTSNPNLYWYRQAAGRGLQLLFYSVGIGQISSEVPQNLSASRPQDRQFILSSKKLLLSDSGFYLCAWSLGGISNQPQHFGDGTRLSIL.

The CDR3 DNA follows: TGTGCCTGGACGAAGGGCAGAAACTATGGCTACACCTTC. The encoded protein is CAWTKGRNYGYTF. This sequence joins TRBV30 and TRBJ1-2; no definite D call. CDR1 and CDR2 (germline): GTSNPN, SVGIG (reference sequence). V was shortened by 4 bases and J by 2 bases, with 11 bases between the two germline ends. CDR3 length equals 13 residues.

This chain joins TRBV2 and TRBJ1-1; D perhaps matches TRBD1 (6 bases). V lost 6 bases and J lost 4, with 15 bases in between. Germline lookup yields CDR1 SNHLY and CDR2 FYNNEI. The CDR3 runs 14 residues. The CDR3 DNA sequence: TGTGCCAGCAGACGGGGGTCGGGGGCCACTGAAGCTTTCTTT. Residues: CASRRGSGATEAFF. The entire variable domain, with the rest obtained from reference TRBV2 and TRBJ1-1, is as follows: EPEVTQTPSHQVTQMGQEVILRCVPISNHLYFYWYRQILGQKVEFLVSFYNNEISEKSEIFDDQFSVERPDGSNFTLKIRSTKLEDSAMYFCASRRGSGATEAFFGQGTRLTVV.

Comments on this clone: It may be a read error: a sequence one base away is much more abundant. At the DNA level, this CDR3 is encoded by other sequences in the same sample as well. This chain uses TRBV6-5 with TRBJ1-4, with unresolved D. V was trimmed by 6 bases and J by 4 bases, leaving 3 bases between them. Germline-derived CDR1 and CDR2 are MNHEY and SVGAGI. The CDR3 spans 11 residues. CDR3 coding DNA: TGTGCCAGCAGCCTTAATGAAAAACTGTTTTTT. As protein: CASSLNEKLFF.